In its sample, the clone carrying this T cell receptor (beta chain) was seen a few times. Its specificity is not known. Ophthalmopathy patients had moderate-to-severe active disease, CAS ≥3, NOSPECS ≥4, and disease duration under 3 months. The source of the sample is a study of T cells in Graves' hyperthyroidism and ophthalmopathy. Overall study results and limits: Blood also contained most expanded thyroid clonotypes above 0.001. Ophthalmopathy, which appeared later, was predicted by the model a median around 6.5 months before onset.

Trimming took off 2 bases at V and 7 bases at J, with 11 bases between the two ends. The germline gives CDR1 SGHAT, CDR2 FQNNGV. The CDR3 is 14 residues long. Using RNA transcripts as the source, TCR beta CDR3 regions were amplified. HTBI primers were used for first-round RT-PCR of the TCR CDR3. TCRdb reanalysed the multiplex PCR reads using MiXCR and keeps one entry per CDR3 protein. The sample consists of about half a million distinct CDR3 sequences, about 20% of them appearing once. The chain couples TRBV11-2 to TRBJ1-4, with a possible D match to TRBD1 (5 bases). Sequencing used blood. The clonotype originates from an older woman with Graves' ophthalmopathy. The CDR3: CASSLQGGVEKLFF. The CDR3, as DNA: TGTGCCAGCAGCTTACAGGGAGGAGTTGAAAAACTGTTTTTT.